This section outlines one T cell receptor (beta chain) sequence together with its context. The antigen is undetermined. This record belongs to a study of cytomegalovirus exposure and HLA in healthy donors. Study summary: Researchers found that about 84% of almost 400 genotyped donors fell within the Caucasian-associated ancestry cluster.

Broader study findings: In a later analysis, specific HLA alleles were associated with 15,000 to 20,000 TCR beta sequences at a 0.05 false discovery rate.

The CDR3 spans 13 residues. CDR1 is SSHAT, CDR2 FNYEAQ, per germline (reference sequence). The V and J ends lost 5 bases and 5 bases respectively, with 10 bases between them. The primer mix had 60 Vbeta and 13 Jbeta primers. Study processing details: The authors later counted about 80 million unique TCR beta chains, roughly 11 million of them shared. Generated by immunoSEQ multiplex PCR, the TCRdb table keeps only in-frame clones and is missing some. D and trimming come from the DNA, and the V and J calls and clone size come from that table. Here the sample spans 160,000 or so clones, about 72% being singletons.

Source material: PBMCs. The clonotype comes from a man over 45 in good health and CMV-seropositive. The chain is built from TRBV7-7 and TRBJ2-1; TRBD1 is a possible D gene (5 bases). The CDR3 nucleotides are TGTGCCAGCAGCAAGACAGTAAACAATGAGCAGTTCTTC. Amino acids: CASSKTVNNEQFF.